Listed here are 3 T cell receptor beta chains from one sample, sequenced in a study of CD8 T cells in ankylosing spondylitis. Study conclusions and caveats: What appeared characteristic of ankylosing spondylitis blood was a TCR beta motif of about eight highly homologous variants.

One entry per CDR3 protein results from TCRdb running MiXCR on the 5' RACE reads. This sample carries about 500,000 distinct CDR3 sequences, roughly 12% of them seen once, and the ten largest clones take 6.5% to 7%. These receptors are not linked to any known antigen. Sequencing was performed on blood, either unsorted or a sorted T cell fraction (not recorded which). The receptors shown here come from a male donor with ankylosing spondylitis.

This clonotype was counted between two and nine times. The gene calls are TRBV11-2 and TRBJ1-4, with D possibly matching TRBD1 (6 bases). CDR1 and CDR2 (germline): SGHAT, FQNNGV. The CDR3 is 18 residues long. V lost 2 bases to trimming and J lost 6 bases, with 22 bases between them. This CDR3 reads CASSLRIRGGGRYEKLFF. CDR3 sequence (DNA): TGTGCCAGCAGCTTACGGATCCGGGGTGGGGGGCGGTATGAAAAACTGTTTTTT. Full variable domain (rest looked up from reference TRBV11-2 and TRBJ1-4): EAGVAQSPRYKIIEKRQSVAFWCNPISGHATLYWYQQILGQGPKLLIQFQNNGVVDDSQLPKDRFSAERLKGVDSTLKIQPAKLEDSAVYLCASSLRIRGGGRYEKLFFGSGTQLSVL.

V is TRBV29-1 and J is TRBJ1-1; weak D call: TRBD1 (6 bases). CDR1 and CDR2 (germline): SQVTM, ANQGSEA. V lost 4 bases and J lost 0, with 9 bases in between. The CDR3 extends over 13 amino acids. The CDR3 nucleotides are TGCAGCGTTGTGGGACACCTGAACACTGAAGCTTTCTTT. It encodes CSVVGHLNTEAFF.

The chain combines TRBV20-1 with TRBJ2-1; 11 bases map to TRBD1. The CDR3 has 15 amino acids. The germline V gene has CDR1 DFQATT and CDR2 SNEGSKA (reference sequence). Germline trimming cut 2 bases from V and 6 bases from J; bases unmatched to any gene: 6. DNA of the CDR3: TGCAGTGCTAGATTCCGGGACAGGGGGATCAATGAGCAGTTCTTC. Protein: CSARFRDRGINEQFF.